A selection of T cell receptor beta chains follows, all from one sample in a study of beta chain features in type 1 diabetes. The repertoire was sequenced with immunoSEQ multiplex PCR; TCRdb's copy has only in-frame clones and lacks some. The sample includes a few hundred thousand clones, around 15% of them seen just once. The material sequenced was naive CD4+ T cells from blood. The receptors were sampled from a woman younger than 30 in good health. The CDR3 runs from the conserved cysteine through the conserved F or W. The order of the fields is J gene, V gene, CDR3 protein.

J: TRBJ2-2
V: TRBV4-3
CDR3: CASSKRDRAGGELFF

J: TRBJ2-5
V: TRBV7-9
CDR3: CASSPGGAGLGETQYF

J: TRBJ2-5
V: TRBV29-1
CDR3: CSVEDRGETQYF

J: TRBJ2-1
V: TRBV28
CDR3: CASSLRQGSEQFF

J: TRBJ2-2
V: TRBV28
CDR3: CASTPAGGYTGELFF

J: TRBJ1-2
V: TRBV7-8
CDR3: CASSVSRGIAGYTF

J: TRBJ1-5
V: TRBV2
CDR3: CASSGAGLRNQPQHF

J: TRBJ2-1
V: TRBV7-2
CDR3: CASRGLAYEQFF

J: TRBJ2-7
V: TRBV7-2
CDR3: CASALTLSYEQYF

J: TRBJ1-5
V: TRBV30
CDR3: CAWNLQHSNQPQHF

J: TRBJ2-1
V: TRBV10-2
CDR3: CASSGGGLAGLSLYNEQFF

J: TRBJ1-2
V: TRBV5-6
CDR3: CASSLYRASYTF

J: TRBJ2-3
V: TRBV5-1
CDR3: CASSLGTSGSGITDTQYF

J: TRBJ2-2
V: TRBV5-1
CDR3: CASSLAGTSGNWDTGELFF

J: TRBJ2-1
V: TRBV29-1
CDR3: CSARLGGRAYNEQFF

J: TRBJ2-5
V: TRBV4-1
CDR3: CASSQRLAEPQETQYF

J: TRBJ2-5
V: TRBV7-2
CDR3: CASSLAGREQYF

J: .
V: TRBV6-6
CDR3: CASSYPGETQYF

J: TRBJ2-5
V: TRBV29-1
CDR3: CSVSRGETQYF

J: TRBJ2-3
V: TRBV28
CDR3: CASSLGGLSTDTQYF

J: TRBJ2-1
V: TRBV10-3
CDR3: CAISGTDNEQFF

J: TRBJ2-1
V: TRBV6-4
CDR3: CASSLISGSNEQFF

J: TRBJ2-7
V: TRBV30
CDR3: CAWSPTSGSYEQYF

J: TRBJ2-2
V: TRBV2
CDR3: CASSRGGELFF

J: TRBJ2-1
V: TRBV11-2
CDR3: CASSFRASEYNEQFF

J: TRBJ2-1
V: TRBV10-3
CDR3: CAISGTSGYNEQFF

J: TRBJ2-2
V: TRBV15
CDR3: CATKFDRVYTGELFF